A selection of T cell receptor beta chains follows, all from one sample in a study of blood T cell repertoires in COVID-19. The method was immunoSEQ multiplex PCR; TCRdb's version includes in-frame clones alone and lacks a portion of them. The sample records more than 90,000 clones, 75% to 85% being singletons. Sequenced: peripheral blood. All receptors come from an elderly woman with acute or convalescent COVID-19. The CDR3 runs from the conserved cysteine through the conserved F or W. The D gene is left open where the match is weak. For some rows the clone size is stated as once, few or many, or as a class when expanded; others skip it.

TRBJ2-3	14	.	once	TRBV5-1	CASSPQESTDTQYF	TGCGCCAGCAGCCCACAGGAATCCACAGATACGCAGTATTTT
TRBJ2-5	18	.	once	TRBV6-2/TRBV6-3	CASSYSISRQGILETQYF	TGTGCCAGCAGTTACTCTATTAGTCGGCAGGGGATTTTGGAGACCCAGTACTTC
TRBJ1-1	13	.	.	TRBV7-2	CASSLWGETEAFF	TGTGCCAGCAGCTTATGGGGGGAAACTGAAGCTTTCTTT
TRBJ2-2	13	.	.	TRBV30	CAWSVDSTGELFF	TGTGCCTGGAGTGTAGACAGTACCGGGGAGCTGTTTTTT
TRBJ2-3	18	TRBD2	.	TRBV5-3	CARSLGGGRECETDTQYF	TGTGCCAGAAGCTTGGGAGGCGGGCGGGAGTGCGAGACAGATACGCAGTATTTT
TRBJ2-2	14	.	.	TRBV6-5	CASGRQIDTGELFF	TGTGCCAGCGGCAGACAGATAGATACCGGGGAGCTGTTTTTT
TRBJ2-4	13	.	.	TRBV30	CAWNQGPKNIQYF	TGTGCCTGGAACCAGGGGCCCAAAAACATTCAGTACTTC
TRBJ2-7	17	TRBD2	once	TRBV4-3	CASSQDTIAGGIYEQYF	TGCGCCAGCAGCCAAGACACTATAGCGGGGGGAATTTACGAGCAGTACTTC
TRBJ2-3	13	.	many	TRBV5-1	CASRDRFGDTQYF	TGCGCCAGCAGAGACAGGTTCGGAGATACGCAGTATTTT
TRBJ2-3	15	TRBD1	.	TRBV7-6	CASSLSGQSTDTQYF	TGTGCCAGCAGCTTATCGGGACAGTCCACAGATACGCAGTATTTT
TRBJ1-1	17	TRBD1	.	TRBV19	CASSSRTGRGLGTEAFF	TGTGCCAGTAGTTCTCGGACAGGGCGCGGATTGGGCACTGAAGCTTTCTTT
TRBJ2-1	15	.	.	TRBV7-7	CASSLMEGAYNEQFF	TGTGCTAGCAGCTTAATGGAGGGCGCGTACAATGAGCAGTTCTTC
TRBJ1-6	12	TRBD1	.	TRBV7-2	CASSWGQGRLHF	TGTGCCAGCAGCTGGGGACAGGGCCGACTCCACTTT
TRBJ1-1	16	TRBD1	.	TRBV19	CASILDRGHAGTEAFF	TGTGCCAGTATTTTGGACAGGGGCCACGCTGGGACTGAAGCTTTCTTT
TRBJ1-2	14	.	.	TRBV6-5	CASSYGQIDYGYTF	TGTGCCAGCAGTTATGGTCAGATTGACTATGGCTACACCTTC
TRBJ1-6	15	.	.	TRBV6-1	CASSQQGKPNSPLHF	TGTGCCAGCAGTCAACAGGGTAAACCGAATTCACCCCTCCACTTT
TRBJ2-2	16	TRBD2	.	TRBV9	CASSVASSGLTGELFF	TGTGCCAGCAGCGTAGCCTCTAGCGGGCTCACCGGGGAGCTGTTTTTT
TRBJ2-7	12	.	.	TRBV3-1/TRBV3-2	CASSQGRGEQYF	TGTGCCAGCAGCCAAGGAAGGGGTGAGCAGTACTTC
TRBJ2-7	15	.	few	TRBV9	CASSVADTGIYEQYF	TGTGCCAGCAGCGTAGCGGATACAGGGATCTACGAGCAGTACTTC
TRBJ2-1	13	TRBD2	.	TRBV11-2	CASSTGTSNEQFF	TGTGCCAGCAGCACTGGGACTAGCAATGAGCAGTTCTTC
TRBJ2-1	16	TRBD1	.	TRBV6-2/TRBV6-3	CASSYQGATNHNEQFF	TGTGCCAGCAGTTACCAGGGGGCCACTAACCACAATGAGCAGTTCTTC
TRBJ1-1	12	.	.	TRBV11-1	CASSPLEGWAFF	TGTGCCAGCAGCCCTCTCGAGGGTTGGGCTTTCTTT